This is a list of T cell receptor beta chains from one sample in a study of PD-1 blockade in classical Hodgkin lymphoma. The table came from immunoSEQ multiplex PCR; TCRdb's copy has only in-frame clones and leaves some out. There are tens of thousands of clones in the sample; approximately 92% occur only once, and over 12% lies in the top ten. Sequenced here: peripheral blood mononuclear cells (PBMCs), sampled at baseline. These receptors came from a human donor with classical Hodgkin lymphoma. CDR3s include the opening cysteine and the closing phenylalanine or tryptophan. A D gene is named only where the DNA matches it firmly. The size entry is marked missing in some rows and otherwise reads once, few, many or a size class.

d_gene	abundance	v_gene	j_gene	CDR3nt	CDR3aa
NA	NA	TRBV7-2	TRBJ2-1	TGTGCCAGCAGCTTAGCGCTAGGGGACAATGAGCAGTTCTTC	CASSLALGDNEQFF
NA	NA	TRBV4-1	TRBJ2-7	TGCGCCAGCAGCTTCCCAGGGAAAAAATACGAGCAGTACTTC	CASSFPGKKYEQYF
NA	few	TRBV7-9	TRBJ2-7	TGTGCCAGCAGCCTGACAGGCGAGCAGTACTTC	CASSLTGEQYF
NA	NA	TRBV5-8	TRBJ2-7	TGTGCCAGCAGCTTGGGCACCTACTCCTACGAGCAGTACTTC	CASSLGTYSYEQYF
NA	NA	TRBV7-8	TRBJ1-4	TGTGCCAGCAGCCCAACGGGTATACAGTTAGATGAAAAACTGTTTTTT	CASSPTGIQLDEKLFF
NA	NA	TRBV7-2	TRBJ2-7	TGTGCCAGCAGCTTAGATCTGGGACGACCGAGCAACGAGCAGTACTTC	CASSLDLGRPSNEQYF
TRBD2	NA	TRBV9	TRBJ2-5	TGTGCCAGCAGCGTAGGTCGGGGGGGTAAAGAGACCCAGTACTTC	CASSVGRGGKETQYF
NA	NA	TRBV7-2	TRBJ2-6	TGTGCCAGCAGCTTAGACCCATCCCCCCCTGGGGCCAACGTCCTGACTTTC	CASSLDPSPPGANVLTF
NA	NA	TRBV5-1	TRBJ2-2	TGCGCCAGCCGATTCCTGGCATCCGCCGGGGAGCTGTTTTTT	CASRFLASAGELFF
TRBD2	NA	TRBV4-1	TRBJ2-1	TGCGCCGGGACCGGTAAGAACCTAGAACAAAGAACGGGAGGTGGGCAGTTCTTC	CAGTGKNLEQRTGGGQFF
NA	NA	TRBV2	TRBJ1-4	TGTGCCAGCAGTGTTCCGCCAACTAATGAAAAACTGTTTTTT	CASSVPPTNEKLFF
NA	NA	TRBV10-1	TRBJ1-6	TGCGCCAGCAGTGGACTTGGCCCTGAGGGTAATTCACCCCTCCACTTT	CASSGLGPEGNSPLHF
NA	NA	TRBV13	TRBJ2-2	TGTGCCAGCAGCTTAGGCCTAATCGGAGAAGGGGGGGCTCGCACCGGGGAGCTGTTTTTT	CASSLGLIGEGGARTGELFF
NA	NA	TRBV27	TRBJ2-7	TGTGCCAGCAGTTTGGGACCGATCTCCTACGAGCAGTACTTC	CASSLGPISYEQYF
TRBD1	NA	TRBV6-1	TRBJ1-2	TGTGCCAGCAGTGCGACAGGGAGGGACTATGGCTACACCTTC	CASSATGRDYGYTF
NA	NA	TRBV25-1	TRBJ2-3	TGTGCCAGCAGTGAAGGGGCATTTGGGGCGGATACGCAGTATTTT	CASSEGAFGADTQYF
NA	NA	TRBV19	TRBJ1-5	TGTGCCAGTAGTATTAATTTGAGGAGGGGTAAACAGCCCCAGCATTTT	CASSINLRRGKQPQHF
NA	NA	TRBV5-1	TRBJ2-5	TGCGCCAGCAGCTTGAATTTGGGGGCTAGCGGTGAAGAGACCCAGTACTTC	CASSLNLGASGEETQYF
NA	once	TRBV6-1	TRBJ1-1	TGTGCCAGCAGGACCGGACGTTGGGGCCCTGAAGCTTTCTTT	CASRTGRWGPEAFF
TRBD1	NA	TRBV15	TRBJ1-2	TGTGCCACCAGCAGAGCCCAGGGGGCAGTGTATGGCTACACCTTC	CATSRAQGAVYGYTF
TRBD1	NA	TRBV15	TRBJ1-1	TGTGCCACCAGCAGAGGACAGGGGAACACTGAAGCTTTCTTT	CATSRGQGNTEAFF
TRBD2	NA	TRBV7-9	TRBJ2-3	TGTGCCAGCAGCATGGGGACTAGGGGCACAGATACGCAGTATTTT	CASSMGTRGTDTQYF
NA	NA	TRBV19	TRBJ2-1	TGTGCCAGTAGTATGACTCACTTCAACTCCTACAATGAGCAGTTCTTC	CASSMTHFNSYNEQFF
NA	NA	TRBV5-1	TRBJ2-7	TGCGCCAGCAGTTACGTCGGGAGCTACGAGCAGTACTTC	CASSYVGSYEQYF
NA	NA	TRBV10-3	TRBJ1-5	TGTGCCATCAGTGATTTAAGCAATCAGCCCCAGCATTTT	CAISDLSNQPQHF
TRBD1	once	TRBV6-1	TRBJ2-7	TGTGCCAGCAGTGAAGGACAGGGGCGCTCCTACGAGCAGTACTTC	CASSEGQGRSYEQYF
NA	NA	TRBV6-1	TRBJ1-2	TGTGCCAGCACACAGACCGGTGGCTACACCTTC	CASTQTGGYTF
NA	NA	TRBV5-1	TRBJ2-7	TGCGCCAGCAGCTTAGCGATGTACTCCTACGAGCAGTACTTC	CASSLAMYSYEQYF
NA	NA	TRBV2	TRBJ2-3	TGTGCCAGAAGAGAAAGACCAGATACGCAGTATTTT	CARRERPDTQYF
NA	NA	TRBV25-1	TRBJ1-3	TGTGCCAGCAGTGATGCCAGCCTTGTCTCTGGAAACACCATATATTTT	CASSDASLVSGNTIYF
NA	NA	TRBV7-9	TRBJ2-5	TGTGCCAGCAGCTTAGGCAGGAACCAAGAGACCCAGTACTTC	CASSLGRNQETQYF
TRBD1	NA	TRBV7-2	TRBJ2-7	TGTGCCAGCAGCCAAATTAGGGACAGCTACGAGCAGTACTTC	CASSQIRDSYEQYF
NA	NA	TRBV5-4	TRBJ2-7	TGTGCCAGCAGCCCGGCCCATAGTGGGGACTACGAGCAGTACTTC	CASSPAHSGDYEQYF
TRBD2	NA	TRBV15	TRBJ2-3	TGTGCCACCAGCACAGCGGGGGCCACAGATACGCAGTATTTT	CATSTAGATDTQYF
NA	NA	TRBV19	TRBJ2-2	TGTGCCAGTAGGAAGGGGACCGGGGAGCTGTTTTTT	CASRKGTGELFF
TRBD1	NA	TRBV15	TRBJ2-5	TGTGCCACCAGCACCTGGACAGGTTGGGAAGAGACCCAGTACTTC	CATSTWTGWEETQYF
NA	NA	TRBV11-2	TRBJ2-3	TGTGCCAGCAGCTTTTTGAGTTACACAGATACGCAGTATTTT	CASSFLSYTDTQYF
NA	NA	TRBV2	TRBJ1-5	TGTGCCAGCGTCAGGGAGAGGAGTCAGCCCCAGCATTTT	CASVRERSQPQHF
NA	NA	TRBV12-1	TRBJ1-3	TGTGCCAGCAGCTTTCCCCCCGCTGGCGGTTCTTCGGCTGGAAACACCATATATTTT	CASSFPPAGGSSAGNTIYF
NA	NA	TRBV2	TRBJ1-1	TGTGCCAGCACCCCCTCCCAGTGGGCCGAAGCTTTCTTT	CASTPSQWAEAFF
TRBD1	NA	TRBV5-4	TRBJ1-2	TGTGCCAGCAGCTGGGACAGGGTCGGTGGCTACACCTTC	CASSWDRVGGYTF
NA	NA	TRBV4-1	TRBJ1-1	TGCGCCAGCAGGGCAAGGCCGGTTTTTTCGGTCTATTTTGAAGCTTTCTTT	CASRARPVFSVYFEAFF
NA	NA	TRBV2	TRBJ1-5	TGTGCCAGCAGTGAGGGGTCGGGGGGTCAGCCCCAGCATTTT	CASSEGSGGQPQHF
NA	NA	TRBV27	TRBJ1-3	TGTGCCAGCAGTTTAGGGGCTACCGGAAACACCATATATTTT	CASSLGATGNTIYF
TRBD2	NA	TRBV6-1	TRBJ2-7	TGTGCCAGCAGTGAATGGGTAGCGGGGGGCTACGAGCAGTACTTC	CASSEWVAGGYEQYF